This T cell receptor (beta chain) derives from a study of T-cell memory formation after mild COVID-19. Trimming at V came to 3 bases and at J to 10 bases, leaving 3 bases not matched to a gene. Germline V CDR1 and CDR2: DFQATT, SNEGSKA (reference sequence). This CDR3 spans 11 amino acids. General observations from the study: Day 15 to 85 contracting clones showed balanced CD4/CD8; day 15 to 37 expanders favored CD4+.

TCRdb analysed the 5' RACE reads with MiXCR anew, one entry per CDR3 protein. This sample has about 340,000 distinct CDR3 sequences, with 13% to 15% found just once. In its sample, this clonotype was seen a few times. Its target is unknown. The sequence came from a man younger than 35 who had mild COVID-19 (a few samples of this study predate the infection). Cell type and time point are not known. V gene TRBV20-1 combines with J gene TRBJ2-1, with 7 bases aligning to TRBD2. Sequencing was performed on PBMCs or a T cell subset sorted from them (not recorded which). The CDR3 reads CSARGGREQFF. The DNA of the CDR3 is TGCAGTGCTAGGGGGGGGAGAGAGCAGTTCTTC.